The 27 T cell receptor beta chains below come from one sample, sequenced in a study of T cell responses to AZD1222 COVID-19 vaccine (dated by TCRdb to the early 2020s). Reading the label with the study, this specimen's time point is: about 28 days (+/-7) after the second vaccine dose. To prepare the library, the immunoSEQ multiplex PCR assay was applied. TCRdb retrieved this table from immuneACCESS and kept in-frame rearrangements only. Not all clones are present; in checked studies, unresolved V genes account for under half, and no reason is known for the remainder. The sample contains about 120,000 clones, 86% of them found a single time. 3% of the sample comes from the top ten. Sequenced material: peripheral blood, taken 28 days after the second AZD1222 dose. These TCRs come from an adult who received the AZD1222 COVID-19 vaccine.

The V call is TRBV27, the J call TRBJ2-7; D is ambiguous. V gave up 0 bases and J gave up 3 bases, with 6 bases separating them. This CDR3 is 13 amino acids long. Germline CDR1 is MNHEY and CDR2 is SMNVEV (reference sequence). CDR3 region: CASSLSKGYEQYF. The DNA for the CDR3 is TGTGCCAGCAGTTTATCGAAGGGCTACGAGCAGTACTTC.

This sequence joins TRBV7-8 and TRBJ2-7; D unresolved. Per the germline V gene, CDR1 is SGHVS and CDR2 is FQNEAQ. V was clipped by 1 base and J by 7 bases, with 14 bases between them. This CDR3 contains 14 residues. The DNA of the CDR3 is TGTGCCAGCAGCTTAGTTGGACCGCTTGGGGAGCAGTACTTC. This sequence encodes CASSLVGPLGEQYF.

This clone was observed a few times. V and J are TRBV7-8 and TRBJ2-7; no clear D. Trimming pared 1 base from V and 1 base from J, leaving 17 bases between. Germline CDR1 and CDR2: SGHVS and FQNEAQ. CDR3 length: 17 residues. The CDR3: CASSLGDRFRESYEQYF. Here the CDR3 DNA reads TGTGCCAGCAGCTTAGGTGACCGTTTCAGAGAATCCTACGAGCAGTACTTC.

The chain carries TRBV5-5 and TRBJ2-7, with D possibly being TRBD2 (5 bases). Between the trimmed V and J ends, which lost 2 bases and 1 base, there was a span of 19 bases. This CDR3 is 17 amino acids long. Germline values: CDR1 SGHKS, CDR2 YYEKEE (reference sequence). The DNA for the CDR3 is TGTGCCAGCAGCTTAAGTGGTTTTCGAGAGCGGTCCTACGAGCAGTACTTC. Its protein product is CASSLSGFRERSYEQYF. The complete variable domain, with remaining parts taken from reference TRBV5-5 and TRBJ2-7, reads DAGVTQSPTHLIKTRGQQVTLRCSPISGHKSVSWYQQVLGQGPQFIFQYYEKEERGRGNFPDRFSARQFPNYSSELNVNALLLGDSALYLCASSLSGFRERSYEQYFGPGTRLTVT.

V and J are TRBV19 and TRBJ2-7; the D is unclear. Germline CDR1 LNHDA, CDR2 SQIVND (reference sequence). The CDR3 has 14 amino acids. The germline V and J ends were trimmed by 5 bases and 7 bases, with 18 bases remaining between them. The CDR3 coding sequence is TGTGCCAGTAGTCTGACTGAAAATCTGGGGGAGCAGTACTTC. Translated: CASSLTENLGEQYF.

CDR3 region: CASRQTGVGNEKLFF. The CDR3 DNA reads TGTGCCAGCAGACAGACAGGGGTAGGGAATGAAAAACTGTTTTTT. The rearrangement uses TRBV2 and TRBJ1-4; 8 bases map to TRBD1. V lost 6 bases and J lost 5; bases outside the gene matches: 8. Looked up from germline, CDR1 is SNHLY and CDR2 is FYNNEI. CDR3 length: 15 residues.

This clone has just one count. CDR3 coding DNA: TGTGCCAGCGCTGGACAGCTGGGAAAACTGTTTTTT. Its protein is CASAGQLGKLFF. This sequence joins TRBV2 and TRBJ1-4, with D possibly matching TRBD1 (6 bases). The V gene's germline CDR1 is SNHLY and CDR2 FYNNEI. There are 12 residues in the CDR3. Trimming took off 8 bases at V and 10 bases at J, with 14 bases between the two ends. The full variable domain, its missing parts supplied by reference TRBV2 and TRBJ1-4, is EPEVTQTPSHQVTQMGQEVILRCVPISNHLYFYWYRQILGQKVEFLVSFYNNEISEKSEIFDDQFSVERPDGSNFTLKIRSTKLEDSAMYFCASAGQLGKLFFGSGTQLSVL.

The rearrangement links TRBV11-3 to TRBJ2-7, with D possibly being TRBD1 or TRBD2 (5 bases each). CDR3 length: 13 amino acids. Germline CDR1 SGHNT, CDR2 YENEEA. Trimming stripped 11 bases from V and 0 bases from J, with 14 bases between. The CDR3 sequence: CASRDPPSYEQYF. For the CDR3, the DNA is TGTGCCTCCCGGGACCCGCCCTCCTACGAGCAGTACTTC.

This chain links TRBV12-3 or TRBV12-4 with TRBJ2-1; 8 bases are a match to TRBD2. The CDR3 contains 12 residues. Trimming removed 3 bases from V and 15 bases from J; junction bases left unmatched: 7. The CDR3 here is CASSFGGGRRFF. CDR3 DNA: TGTGCCAGCAGTTTCGGCGGGGGGAGGAGGTTCTTC.

The chain recombines TRBV11-3 with TRBJ1-2; 9 bases map to TRBD1. The germline gives CDR1 SGHNT, CDR2 YENEEA. CDR3 length equals 15 residues. The V segment lost 5 bases and the J segment 2 bases; nucleotides outside the gene matches: 6. The CDR3 coding sequence is TGTGCCAGCAGCCCACGGGGACAGGGAAACTATGGCTACACCTTC. It is translated as CASSPRGQGNYGYTF.

The chain employs TRBV7-9 and TRBJ1-1, with a possible D match to TRBD1 (5 bases). V was trimmed by 6 bases and J by 5 bases, leaving 10 bases between them. CDR3 size: 12 residues. Looked up from germline, CDR1 is SEHNR and CDR2 is FQNEAQ (reference sequence). CDR3 sequence reads: CASSGGKTEAFF. The CDR3 region has the DNA TGTGCCAGCAGTGGGGGGAAAACTGAAGCTTTCTTT.

This CDR3 reads CATRLVGTDTQYF. The CDR3 nucleotides are TGTGCCACCCGACTAGTGGGGACAGATACGCAGTATTTT. The chain carries TRBV6-5 and TRBJ2-3; TRBD2 is a possible D gene (6 bases). Germline V gene lookup returns CDR1 MNHEY and CDR2 SVGAGI. The CDR3 spans 13 residues. Trimming left V 10 bases short and J 3 bases short, with 14 bases between.

This chain connects TRBV7-2 to TRBJ2-7; TRBD1 matches 10 bases. The CDR3 length is 15 residues. V shed 4 bases and J 0 bases; nucleotides not matched to a gene: 3. Germline CDR1 SGHTA, CDR2 FQGNSA. The CDR3, as DNA: TGTGCCAGCAGCTGGGGACAGGGGACCTCCTACGAGCAGTACTTC. Encoded protein: CASSWGQGTSYEQYF.

This chain connects TRBV7-6 to TRBJ2-5; tentatively, D is TRBD2 (5 bases). Germline V gives CDR1 SGHVS, CDR2 FNYEAQ. The CDR3 runs to 15 residues. V lost 2 bases, J lost 5 bases, and 15 bases lay in between. DNA of the CDR3: TGTGCCAGCAGCTTATACGTCCGGCGAGGGGAGACCCAGTACTTC. Its translation: CASSLYVRRGETQYF.

The chain combines TRBV28 with TRBJ1-6, with D unresolved. CDR1 and CDR2 (germline): MDHEN, SYDVKM. The CDR3 is 15 residues long. V lost 8 bases, J lost 5 bases, and 16 bases lay in between. The CDR3 bases are TGTGCCAGCGGGCCGTTCGCGAGAAATAATTCACCCCTCCACTTT. Translating it yields CASGPFARNNSPLHF.

The CDR3 loop reads CASSYSAGNYGYTF. As DNA, the CDR3 is TGTGCCAGCAGTTACTCAGCAGGGAACTATGGCTACACCTTC. The rearrangement joins TRBV6-5 to TRBJ1-2; maybe TRBD1 (5 bases). V dropped 0 bases and J dropped 2 bases, with 7 bases sitting between them. The germline gives CDR1 MNHEY, CDR2 SVGAGI. The CDR3 runs to 14 residues.

The rearrangement joins TRBV9 to TRBJ2-7, with TRBD2 matching 7 bases. CDR1 is SGDLS, CDR2 YYNGEE, per germline. There are 13 residues in the CDR3. V gave up 0 bases and J gave up 6 bases; unmatched junction bases: 3. CDR3 sequence: CASSVGGEGEQYF. In nucleotides, the CDR3 is TGTGCCAGCAGCGTAGGAGGGGAGGGCGAGCAGTACTTC.

V is TRBV29-1 and J is TRBJ2-7, with D tentatively TRBD1 or TRBD2 (5 bases each). The CDR3 is 12 residues long. The V gene's germline CDR1 is SQVTM and CDR2 ANQGSEA. V lost 4 bases to trimming and J lost 4 bases, with 11 bases between them. Here the CDR3 reads CSVVRDGYEQYF. DNA of the CDR3: TGCAGCGTTGTGAGGGACGGTTACGAGCAGTACTTC.

The CDR3 loop is CASSLRGTNTGELFF. Written as DNA, the CDR3 is TGTGCCAGCAGCCTGAGAGGCACGAACACCGGGGAGCTGTTTTTT. The chain links TRBV11-2 to TRBJ2-2; D uncertain. V was cut by 5 bases and J by 0 bases, with 10 bases left in between. Germline assignment: CDR1 SGHAT and CDR2 FQNNGV. The CDR3 is made up of 15 amino acids.

CDR3 protein: CATSPGFNYGYTF. In nucleotides, the CDR3 is TGTGCCACCAGCCCTGGGTTTAACTATGGCTACACCTTC. J is TRBJ1-2 and V is TRBV15; D is undetermined. With 5 bases removed from V and 1 base from J, the gap between germline ends came to 8 bases. Germline CDR1 reads LNHNV; CDR2 reads YYDKDF (reference sequence). The CDR3 is 13 residues long.

V usage is TRBV5-1 and J usage is TRBJ2-3; tentatively, D is TRBD1 or TRBD2 (5 bases each). V lost 0 bases, J lost 2 bases, and 10 bases lay in between. Germline loops: CDR1 SGHRS, CDR2 YFSETQ. The CDR3 is 15 amino acids. The CDR3 here is CASSLAGPHTDTQYF. As DNA, the CDR3 is TGCGCCAGCAGCTTGGCGGGGCCTCACACAGATACGCAGTATTTT.

This clone was counted at least ten times. The V gene is TRBV5-5, the J gene TRBJ1-3; D unresolved. This CDR3 comprises 13 residues. The germline gives CDR1 SGHKS, CDR2 YYEKEE (reference sequence). Trimming shortened V by 1 base and J by 8 bases, and 10 bases separated the two germline ends. The CDR3 DNA is TGTGCCAGCAGCTTGTTGCCCACGGACACCATATATTTT. Translation: CASSLLPTDTIYF.

Here the CDR3 reads CASRKAGDDTQYF. CDR3 in DNA: TGTGCCAGCCGTAAAGCGGGGGATGATACGCAGTATTTT. The chain joins TRBV3-1 (or the pseudogene TRBV3-2) to TRBJ2-3, with TRBD2 identical over 8 bases. CDR3 length: 13 amino acids. Germline V gives CDR1 LGHDT, CDR2 YNNKEL (reference sequence). The J segment lost 6 bases and the V segment lost 8 bases, leaving 7 bases of the junction unmatched.

V gene TRBV28 combines with J gene TRBJ1-6; D remains ambiguous. Trimming took off 5 bases at V and 0 bases at J, with 5 bases between the two ends. Germline CDR1 and CDR2: MDHEN and SYDVKM. This CDR3 comprises 14 residues. CDR3 amino acids: CASSQVSYNSPLHF. CDR3 sequence (DNA): TGTGCCAGCAGTCAGGTCTCCTATAATTCACCCCTCCACTTT.

The chain has TRBV2 and TRBJ2-3; the D gene is possibly TRBD2 (6 bases). V lost 6 bases and J lost 0, with 16 bases in between. This CDR3 is 16 amino acids long. Germline V gene data show CDR1 as SNHLY and CDR2 as FYNNEI. CDR3 sequence reads: CASSEWTGTSTDTQYF. The DNA for the CDR3 is TGTGCCAGCAGCGAATGGACGGGGACTAGCACAGATACGCAGTATTTT.

The chain employs TRBV5-4 and TRBJ2-5; D ambiguous. V lost 0 bases and J lost 4, with 10 bases in between. Germline assignment: CDR1 SGHNT and CDR2 YYREEE (reference sequence). This CDR3 is 14 amino acids long. The CDR3 reads CASSLAPLGETQYF. In nucleotides, the CDR3 is TGTGCCAGCAGCTTGGCCCCCCTGGGAGAGACCCAGTACTTC.

The chain couples TRBV5-4 to TRBJ2-3; the match to TRBD2 covers 8 bases. Germline assignment: CDR1 SGHNT and CDR2 YYREEE (reference sequence). The CDR3 length is 14 residues. With 4 bases clipped from V and 7 bases from J, the junction kept 8 bases outside the gene matches. In nucleotides, the CDR3 is TGTGCCAGCAGCCGGCGGGGGGCCCTACATACGCAGTATTTT. Protein product: CASSRRGALHTQYF. The full variable domain, its missing parts supplied by reference TRBV5-4 and TRBJ2-3, is ETGVTQSPTHLIKTRGQQVTLRCSSQSGHNTVSWYQQALGQGPQFIFQYYREEENGRGNFPPRFSGLQFPNYSSELNVNALELDDSALYLCASSRRGALHTQYFGPGTRLTVL.